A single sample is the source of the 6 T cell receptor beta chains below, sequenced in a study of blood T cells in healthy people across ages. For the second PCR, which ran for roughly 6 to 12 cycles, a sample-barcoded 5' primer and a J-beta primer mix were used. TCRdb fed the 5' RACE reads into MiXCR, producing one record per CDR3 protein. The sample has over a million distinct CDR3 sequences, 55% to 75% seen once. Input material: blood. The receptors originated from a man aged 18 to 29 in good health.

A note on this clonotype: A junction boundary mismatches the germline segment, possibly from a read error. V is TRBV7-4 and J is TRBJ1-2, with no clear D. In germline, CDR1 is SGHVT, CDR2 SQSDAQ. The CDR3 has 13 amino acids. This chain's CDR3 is CASNLLCNYGYTF. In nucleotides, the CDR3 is TGTGCCAGCAACTTACTCTGTAACTATGGCTACACCTTC.

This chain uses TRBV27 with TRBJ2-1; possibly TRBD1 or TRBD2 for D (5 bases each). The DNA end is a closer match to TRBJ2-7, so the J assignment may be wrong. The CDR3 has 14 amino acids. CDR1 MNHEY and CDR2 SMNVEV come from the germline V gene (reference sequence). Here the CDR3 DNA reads TGTGCCGTGTCCCCAGGGAGAGGTTCCTACGAGCAGTACTTC. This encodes CAVSPGRGSYEQYF.

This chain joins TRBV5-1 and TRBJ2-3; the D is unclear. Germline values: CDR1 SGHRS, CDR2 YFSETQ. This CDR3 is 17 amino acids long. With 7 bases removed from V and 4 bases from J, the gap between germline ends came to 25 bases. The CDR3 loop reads CASANLGPGFIADTQYF. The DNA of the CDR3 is TGCGCCAGCGCCAACCTAGGTCCGGGTTTTATAGCAGATACGCAGTATTTT.

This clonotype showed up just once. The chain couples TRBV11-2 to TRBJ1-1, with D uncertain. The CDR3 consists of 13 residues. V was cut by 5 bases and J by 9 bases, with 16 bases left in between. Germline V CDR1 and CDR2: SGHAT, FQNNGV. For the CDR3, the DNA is TGTGCCAGCAGCCCCCAGGTCCGCGATCAAGCTTTCTTT. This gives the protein CASSPQVRDQAFF.

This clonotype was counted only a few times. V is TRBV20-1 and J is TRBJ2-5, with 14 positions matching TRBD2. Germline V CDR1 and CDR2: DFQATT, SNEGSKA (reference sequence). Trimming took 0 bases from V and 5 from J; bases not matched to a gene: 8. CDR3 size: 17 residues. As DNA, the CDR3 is TGCAGTGCTAGAGATCTCGGGACTAGCGGGGGTCTGGAGACCCAGTACTTC. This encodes CSARDLGTSGGLETQYF.

CDR3 DNA sequence: TGTGCCGTAGCGGGATTAGCCTACAATGAGCAGTACTTC. This gives the protein CAVAGLAYNEQYF. This chain connects TRBV2 to TRBJ2-1, with 8 bases aligning to TRBD2. Matching the DNA end better, TRBJ2-7 makes the J call doubtful. Germline V CDR1 and CDR2: SNHLY, FYNNEI. There are 13 residues in the CDR3.